Detailed here is one T cell receptor beta chain. The antigen remains undetermined. The CDR3 length is 14 residues. V was clipped by 6 bases and J by 4 bases, with 15 bases between them. Germline CDR1 is MNHNS and CDR2 is SASEGT. The data were taken from a study of cytomegalovirus exposure and HLA in healthy donors. Whole-study context: Just over 80% of more than 300 genotyped donors fell in the Caucasian-associated ancestry cluster.

Study-level findings and limits: The study labeled more than 150 TCR beta chains cytomegalovirus-associated. V- and J-gene trimming of TCR beta was linked (in a later analysis) to a missense DCLRE1C variant.

PCR involved 60 Vbeta and 13 Jbeta primers. TCRdb's copy holds only in-frame clones and misses some; the assay was immunoSEQ multiplex PCR. Among roughly 100,000 clones, 75% to 85% were seen once, and the ten largest hold 2% to 2.5%. The sequence came from a young man in good health and CMV-seronegative. The chain couples TRBV6-1 to TRBJ1-2, with D possibly matching TRBD1 (5 bases). The material sequenced was PBMCs. CDR3: CASSPMTVSYGYTF. Here the CDR3 DNA reads TGTGCCAGCAGCCCGATGACAGTCAGCTATGGCTACACCTTC.